One and the same sample provided the 3 T cell receptor beta chains below, sequenced in a study of blood T cell repertoires in COVID-19. Clones were sequenced by immunoSEQ multiplex PCR, and TCRdb holds only the in-frame ones, with some missing. The table has about 270,000 clones, 89% seen once. The sequenced material came from peripheral blood. Receptors were obtained from a man aged 45-65 years with acute or convalescent COVID-19.

The chain links TRBV5-4 to TRBJ2-3; 12 nucleotides agree with TRBD1. The CDR3 is 16 residues long. The germline V gene encodes CDR1 SGHNT and CDR2 YYREEE (reference sequence). V lost 5 bases to trimming and J lost 4 bases; unmatched junction nucleotides: 8. As DNA, the CDR3 is TGTGCCAGCAGAACCGGGACAGGGGGCTTCCCAGATACGCAGTATTTT. Amino acids: CASRTGTGGFPDTQYF.

This clone was seen only once. V is TRBV14 and J is TRBJ1-3; no clear D. The CDR3 is 14 amino acids. CDR1 and CDR2 (germline): SGHDN, FVKESK. Trimming left V 6 bases short and J 0 bases short, with 9 bases between. CDR3 bases: TGTGCCAGCAGTAAAACGAGCTCTGGAAACACCATATATTTT. Translation: CASSKTSSGNTIYF.

This chain connects TRBV3-1 (or the pseudogene TRBV3-2) to TRBJ2-3, with D unclear. This CDR3 is 13 amino acids long. From germline, CDR1 is LGHDT and CDR2 YNNKEL (reference sequence). With 1 base removed from V and 4 bases from J, the gap between germline ends came to 6 bases. The CDR3 region is CASSQGLSDTQYF. The CDR3 region has the DNA TGTGCCAGCAGCCAAGGACTTTCAGATACGCAGTATTTT.